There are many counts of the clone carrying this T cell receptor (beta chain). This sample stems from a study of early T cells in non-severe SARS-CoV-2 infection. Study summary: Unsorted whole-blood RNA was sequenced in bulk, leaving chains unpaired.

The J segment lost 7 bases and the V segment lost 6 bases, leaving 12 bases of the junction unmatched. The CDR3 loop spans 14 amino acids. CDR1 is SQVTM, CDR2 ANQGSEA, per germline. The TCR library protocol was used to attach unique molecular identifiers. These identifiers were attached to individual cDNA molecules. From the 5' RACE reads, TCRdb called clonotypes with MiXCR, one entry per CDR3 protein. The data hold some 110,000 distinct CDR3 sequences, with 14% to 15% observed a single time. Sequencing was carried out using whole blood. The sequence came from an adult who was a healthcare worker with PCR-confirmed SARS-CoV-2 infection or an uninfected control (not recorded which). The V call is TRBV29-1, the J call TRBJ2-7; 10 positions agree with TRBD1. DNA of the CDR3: TGCAGCGTCGGTTCGGGACAGGGGTACAGAGAGCAGTACTTC. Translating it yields CSVGSGQGYREQYF.